This TCR beta chain originates from a study of high-grade serous ovarian cancer treatment subgroups. About the research overall: Mean per sample: about 14,000 reads, 6,000 to 8,000 unique TCR beta rearrangements. General observations from the study: Different patients shared almost no repertoire; same-patient tumors shared about 0.095 to 0.79. TCR relatedness rose with neoantigen level and trended with mutation load.

The method was immunoSEQ multiplex PCR; TCRdb's version includes in-frame clones alone and lacks a portion of them. The table records fewer than 4,500 clones, about 78% of them present only once. A note on this clone: What it binds is not known.

Tumor samples were taken before definitive surgery or chemotherapy. Germline CDR1 MGHRA, CDR2 YSYEKL. Trimming left V 6 bases short and J 9 bases short, with 23 bases between. The length of the CDR3 is 15 residues. This clonotype was sampled from a human donor with high-grade serous ovarian cancer. The chain is built from TRBV4-1 and TRBJ1-2; the D gene is possibly TRBD1 (5 bases). Sequencing was performed on tumor tissue. The CDR3 region has the DNA TGCGCCAGCAGGCGCTCCTCGATCCCGGAGGGGAGCTACACCTTC. It is translated as CASRRSSIPEGSYTF.